This T cell receptor beta chain came from a study of early T cells in non-severe SARS-CoV-2 infection. Study as a whole: Sequencing of bulk RNA from unsorted whole blood was done, without chain pairing.

Attachment of unique molecular identifiers to individual cDNA molecules was performed. TCRdb analysed the 5' RACE reads with MiXCR anew, one entry per CDR3 protein. The data show fewer than 85,000 distinct CDR3 sequences, roughly 12% seen once. Study-level points and caveats: VDJdb matches were skewed toward anti-spike CD8 T cell responses.

This CDR3 comprises 15 residues. Germline trimming cut 5 bases from V and 3 bases from J; bases unmatched to any gene: 4. CDR1 and CDR2 from the germline V gene are SGHNT and YENEEA. This clonotype occurred a few times. Its antigen is still unknown. Sequences were derived from whole blood, sampled at baseline. The TCR was taken from an adult who was a healthcare worker with PCR-confirmed SARS-CoV-2 infection or an uninfected control (not recorded which). The V and J genes are TRBV11-3 and TRBJ2-6; TRBD1 agrees at 7 bases. CDR3 in amino acids: CASSLTGRGANVLTF. DNA for the CDR3: TGTGCCAGCAGCCTGACAGGGCGTGGGGCCAACGTCCTGACTTTC.